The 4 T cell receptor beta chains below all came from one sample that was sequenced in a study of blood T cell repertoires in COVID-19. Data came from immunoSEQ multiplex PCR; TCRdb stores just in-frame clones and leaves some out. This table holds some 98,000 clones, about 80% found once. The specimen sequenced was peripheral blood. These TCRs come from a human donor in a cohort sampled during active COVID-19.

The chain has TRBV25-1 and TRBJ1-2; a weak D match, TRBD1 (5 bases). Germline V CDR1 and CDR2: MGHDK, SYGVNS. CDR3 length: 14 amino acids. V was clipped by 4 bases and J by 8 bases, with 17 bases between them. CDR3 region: CASSVEAGRRGYTF. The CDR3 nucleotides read TGTGCCAGCAGTGTAGAGGCAGGGCGTCGGGGCTACACCTTC.

CDR3 DNA sequence: TGTGCCAGCAGCCAGTCGACAGGGAACTATGGCTACACCTTC. It codes for CASSQSTGNYGYTF. The chain is built from TRBV4-2 and TRBJ1-2; TRBD1 agrees at 7 bases. Trimming cost V 3 bases and J 2 bases; bases outside gene matches: 3. The CDR3 has 14 amino acids. The germline CDR1 and CDR2 sequences are LGHNA and YNFKEQ.

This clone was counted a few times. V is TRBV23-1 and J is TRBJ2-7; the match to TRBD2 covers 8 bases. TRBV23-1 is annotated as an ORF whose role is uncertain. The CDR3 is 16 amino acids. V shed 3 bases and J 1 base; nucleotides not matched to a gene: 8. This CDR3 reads CASSHSGRGGSYEQYF. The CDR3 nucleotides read TGCGCCAGCAGTCACTCCGGGAGGGGAGGGTCCTACGAGCAGTACTTC.

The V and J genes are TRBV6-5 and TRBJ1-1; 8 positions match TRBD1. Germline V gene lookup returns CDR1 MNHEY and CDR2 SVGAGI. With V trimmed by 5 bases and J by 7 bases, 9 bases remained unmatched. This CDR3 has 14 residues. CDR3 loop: CASSPGQGRVEAFF. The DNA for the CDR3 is TGTGCCAGCAGTCCCGGACAGGGTCGGGTTGAAGCTTTCTTT.